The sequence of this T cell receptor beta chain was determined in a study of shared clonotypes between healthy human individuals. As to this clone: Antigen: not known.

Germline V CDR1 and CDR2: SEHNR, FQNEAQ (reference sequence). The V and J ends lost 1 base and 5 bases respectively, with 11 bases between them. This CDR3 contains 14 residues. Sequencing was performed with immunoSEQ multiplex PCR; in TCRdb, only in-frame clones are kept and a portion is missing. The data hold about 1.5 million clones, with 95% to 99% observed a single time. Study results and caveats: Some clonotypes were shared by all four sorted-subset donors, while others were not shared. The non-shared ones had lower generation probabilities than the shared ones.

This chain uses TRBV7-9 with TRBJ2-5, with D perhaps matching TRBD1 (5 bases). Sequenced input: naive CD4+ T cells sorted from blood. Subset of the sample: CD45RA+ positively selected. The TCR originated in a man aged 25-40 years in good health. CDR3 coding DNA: TGTGCCAGCAGCTTAGACCCAGGGTCTGAGACCCAGTACTTC. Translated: CASSLDPGSETQYF.